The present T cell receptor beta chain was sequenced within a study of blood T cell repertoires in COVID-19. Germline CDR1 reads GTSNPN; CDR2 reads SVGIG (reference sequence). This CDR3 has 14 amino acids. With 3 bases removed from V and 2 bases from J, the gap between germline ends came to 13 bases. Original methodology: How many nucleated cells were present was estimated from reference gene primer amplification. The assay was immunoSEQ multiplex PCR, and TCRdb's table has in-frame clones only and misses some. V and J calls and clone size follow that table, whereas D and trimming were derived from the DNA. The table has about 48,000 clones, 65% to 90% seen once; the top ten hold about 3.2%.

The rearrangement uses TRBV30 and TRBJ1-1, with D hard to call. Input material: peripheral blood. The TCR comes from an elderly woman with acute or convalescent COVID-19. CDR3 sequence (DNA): TGTGCCTGGAGCTCGTACAATACCAACACTGAAGCTTTCTTT. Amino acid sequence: CAWSSYNTNTEAFF.